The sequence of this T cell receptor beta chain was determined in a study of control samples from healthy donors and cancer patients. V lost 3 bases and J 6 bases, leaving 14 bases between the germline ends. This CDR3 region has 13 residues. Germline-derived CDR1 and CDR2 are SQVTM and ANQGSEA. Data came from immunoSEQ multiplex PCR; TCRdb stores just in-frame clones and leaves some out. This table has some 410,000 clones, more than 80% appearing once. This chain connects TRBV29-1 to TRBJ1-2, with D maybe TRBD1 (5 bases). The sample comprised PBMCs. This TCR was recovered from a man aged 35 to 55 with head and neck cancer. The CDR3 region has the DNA TGCAGCGTTGATGAAGGGCAGGGAAATGGCTACACCTTC. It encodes CSVDEGQGNGYTF.